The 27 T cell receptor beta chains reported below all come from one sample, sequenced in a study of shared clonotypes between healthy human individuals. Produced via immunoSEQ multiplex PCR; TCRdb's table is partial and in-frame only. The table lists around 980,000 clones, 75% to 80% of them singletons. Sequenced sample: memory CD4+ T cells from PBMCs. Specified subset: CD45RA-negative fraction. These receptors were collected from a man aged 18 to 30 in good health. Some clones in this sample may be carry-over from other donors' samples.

The CDR3 loop is CASSPNLGLNEQFF. The CDR3 coding sequence is TGTGCCAGCTCACCTAATCTAGGGCTGAATGAGCAGTTCTTC. The chain uses TRBV18 and TRBJ2-1, with unresolved D. The germline gives CDR1 KGHSH, CDR2 LQKENI. CDR3 length: 14 amino acids. Trimming took 3 bases from V and 7 from J, leaving 13 bases between them.

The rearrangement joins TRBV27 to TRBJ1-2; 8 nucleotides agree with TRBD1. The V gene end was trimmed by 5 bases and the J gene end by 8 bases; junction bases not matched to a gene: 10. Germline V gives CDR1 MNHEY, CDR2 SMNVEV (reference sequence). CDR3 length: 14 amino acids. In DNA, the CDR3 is TGTGCCAGCAGTCCATCCCGGGCAGGGGGCGGCTACACCTTC. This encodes CASSPSRAGGGYTF.

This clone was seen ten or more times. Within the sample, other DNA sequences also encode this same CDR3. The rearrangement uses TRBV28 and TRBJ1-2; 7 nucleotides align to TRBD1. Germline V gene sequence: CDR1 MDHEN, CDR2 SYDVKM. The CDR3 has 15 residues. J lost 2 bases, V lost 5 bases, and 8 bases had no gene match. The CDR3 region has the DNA TGTGCCAGCAGTCCGACAGGGACACTCAACTATGGCTACACCTTC. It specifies CASSPTGTLNYGYTF.

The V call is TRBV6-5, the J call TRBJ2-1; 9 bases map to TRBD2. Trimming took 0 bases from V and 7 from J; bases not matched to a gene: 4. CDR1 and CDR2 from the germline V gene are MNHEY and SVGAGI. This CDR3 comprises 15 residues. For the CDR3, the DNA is TGTGCCAGCAGTTACTCAAGCGGGAGGTTGAATGAGCAGTTCTTC. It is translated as CASSYSSGRLNEQFF.

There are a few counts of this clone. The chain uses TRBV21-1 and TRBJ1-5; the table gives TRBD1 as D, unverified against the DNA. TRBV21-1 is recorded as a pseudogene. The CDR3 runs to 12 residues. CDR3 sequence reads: CASNTGVQPQHF. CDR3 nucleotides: TGTGCCAGCAACACAGGGGTTCAGCCCCAGCATTTT.

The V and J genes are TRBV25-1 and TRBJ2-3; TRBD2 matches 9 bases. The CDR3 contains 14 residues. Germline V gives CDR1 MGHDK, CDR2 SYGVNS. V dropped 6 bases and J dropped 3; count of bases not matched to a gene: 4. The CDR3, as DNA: TGTGCCAGCAGCCAAGCGGGAGGAACAGATACGCAGTATTTT. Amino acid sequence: CASSQAGGTDTQYF.

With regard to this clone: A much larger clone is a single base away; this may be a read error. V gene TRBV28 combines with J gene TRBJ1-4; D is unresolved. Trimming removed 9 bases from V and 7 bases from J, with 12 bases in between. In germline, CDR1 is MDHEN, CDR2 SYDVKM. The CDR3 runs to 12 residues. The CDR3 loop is CASEVRGEKLFF. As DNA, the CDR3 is TGTGCCAGTGAGGTTCGTGGTGAAAAACTGTTTTTT.

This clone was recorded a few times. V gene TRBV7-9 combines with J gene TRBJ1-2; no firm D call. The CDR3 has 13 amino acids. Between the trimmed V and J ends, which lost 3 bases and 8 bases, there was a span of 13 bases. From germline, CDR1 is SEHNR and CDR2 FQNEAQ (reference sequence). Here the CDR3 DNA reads TGTGCCAGCAGCTTTAACACGGACGGGGGCTACACCTTC. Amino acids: CASSFNTDGGYTF. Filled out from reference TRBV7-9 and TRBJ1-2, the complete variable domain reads DTGVSQNPRHKITKRGQNVTFRCDPISEHNRLYWYRQTLGQGPEFLTYFQNEAQLEKSRLLSDRFSAERPKGSFSTLEIQRTEQGDSAMYLCASSFNTDGGYTFGSGTRLTVV.

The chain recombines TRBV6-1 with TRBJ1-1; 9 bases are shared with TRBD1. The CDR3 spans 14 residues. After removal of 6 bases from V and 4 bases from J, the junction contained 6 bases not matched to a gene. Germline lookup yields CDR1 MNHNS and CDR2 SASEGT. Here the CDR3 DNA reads TGTGCCAGCAGAATACAGGGGGCGGGCACTGAAGCTTTCTTT. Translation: CASRIQGAGTEAFF.

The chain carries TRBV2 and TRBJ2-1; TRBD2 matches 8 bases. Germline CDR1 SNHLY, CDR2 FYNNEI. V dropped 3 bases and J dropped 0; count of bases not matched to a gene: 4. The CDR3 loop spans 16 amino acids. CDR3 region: CASSDTSGLSYNEQFF. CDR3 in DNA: TGTGCCAGCAGTGATACTAGCGGACTCTCCTACAATGAGCAGTTCTTC.

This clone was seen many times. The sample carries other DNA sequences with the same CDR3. The CDR3 nucleotides are TGTGCCACCAGCAGAGAGAATGAGCAGTTCTTC. It specifies CATSRENEQFF. The chain joins TRBV15 to TRBJ2-1; D remains ambiguous. Deletions cut 0 bases from V and 7 bases from J, with 1 base between. CDR3 length equals 11 residues. Germline V lookup: CDR1 LNHNV, CDR2 YYDKDF (reference sequence).

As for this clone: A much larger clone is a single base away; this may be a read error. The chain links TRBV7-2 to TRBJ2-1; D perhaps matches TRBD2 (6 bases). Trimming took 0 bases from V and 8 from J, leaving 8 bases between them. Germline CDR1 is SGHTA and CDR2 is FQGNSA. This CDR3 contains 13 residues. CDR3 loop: CASSLAGGDEQFF. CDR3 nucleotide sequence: TGTGCCAGCAGCTTAGCGGGAGGAGATGAGCAGTTCTTC.

The CDR3 sequence is CSVAASGDSYEQYF. The CDR3 DNA is TGCAGCGTAGCTGCTAGCGGGGATTCCTACGAGCAGTACTTC. The V gene is TRBV29-1, the J gene TRBJ2-7; 9 bases match TRBD2. J gave up 1 base and V 6 bases, and 7 bases lay outside the gene matches. The germline CDR1 and CDR2 sequences are SQVTM and ANQGSEA. The CDR3 runs 14 residues.

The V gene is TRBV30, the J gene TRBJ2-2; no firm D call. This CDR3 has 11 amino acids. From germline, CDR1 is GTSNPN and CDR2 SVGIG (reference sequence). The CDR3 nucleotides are TGTGCTGGAACTGTGACCGGGGAGCTGTTTTTT. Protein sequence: CAGTVTGELFF.

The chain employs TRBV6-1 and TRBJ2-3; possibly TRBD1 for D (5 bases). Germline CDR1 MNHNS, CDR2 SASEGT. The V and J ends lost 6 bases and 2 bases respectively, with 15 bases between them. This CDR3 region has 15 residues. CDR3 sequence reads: CASRGPAEYTDTQYF. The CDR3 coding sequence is TGTGCCAGCAGGGGGCCCGCGGAGTACACAGATACGCAGTATTTT.

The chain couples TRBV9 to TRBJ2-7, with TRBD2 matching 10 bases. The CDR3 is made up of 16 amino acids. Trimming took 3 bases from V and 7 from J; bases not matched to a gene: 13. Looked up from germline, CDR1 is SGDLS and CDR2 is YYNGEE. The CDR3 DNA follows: TGTGCCAGCAGCGCTTCGGGGCTAGCGGGAGCTGGTGAGCAGTACTTC. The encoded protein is CASSASGLAGAGEQYF.

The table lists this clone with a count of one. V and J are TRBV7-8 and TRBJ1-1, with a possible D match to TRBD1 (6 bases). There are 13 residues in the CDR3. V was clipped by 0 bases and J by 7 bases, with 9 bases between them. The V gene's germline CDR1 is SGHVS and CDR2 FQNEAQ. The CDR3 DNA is TGTGCCAGCAGCTTAGCGGACAGCTATGAAGCTTTCTTT. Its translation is CASSLADSYEAFF.

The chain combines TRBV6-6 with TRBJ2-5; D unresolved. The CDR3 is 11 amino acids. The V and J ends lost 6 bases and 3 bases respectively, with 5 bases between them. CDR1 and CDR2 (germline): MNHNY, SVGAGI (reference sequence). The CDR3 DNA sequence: TGTGCCAGCAGCCCTAAAGAGACCCAGTACTTC. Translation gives CASSPKETQYF.

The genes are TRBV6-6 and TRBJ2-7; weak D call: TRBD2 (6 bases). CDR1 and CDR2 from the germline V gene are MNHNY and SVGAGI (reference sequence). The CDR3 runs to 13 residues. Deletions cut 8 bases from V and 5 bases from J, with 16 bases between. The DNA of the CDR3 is TGTGCCAGCCTCTCCCGGGAGAAGAACGAGCAGTACTTC. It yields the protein CASLSREKNEQYF.

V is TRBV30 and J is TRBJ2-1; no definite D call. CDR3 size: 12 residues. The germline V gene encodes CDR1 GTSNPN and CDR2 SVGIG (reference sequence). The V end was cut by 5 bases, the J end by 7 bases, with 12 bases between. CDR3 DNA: TGTGCCTGGGGACCTTCGTCTAATGAGCAGTTCTTC. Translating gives CAWGPSSNEQFF.

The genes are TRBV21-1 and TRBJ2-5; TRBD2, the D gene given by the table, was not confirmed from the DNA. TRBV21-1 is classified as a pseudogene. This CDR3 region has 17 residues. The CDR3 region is CASSKGGVVLPHETQYF. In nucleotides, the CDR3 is TGTGCCAGCAGCAAGGGGGGGGTGGTTTTACCCCATGAGACCCAGTACTTC.

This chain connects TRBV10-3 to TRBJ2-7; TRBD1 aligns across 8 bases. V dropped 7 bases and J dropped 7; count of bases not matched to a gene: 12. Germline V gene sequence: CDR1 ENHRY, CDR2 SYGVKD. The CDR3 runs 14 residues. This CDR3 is CAITKGQELGEQYF. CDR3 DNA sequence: TGTGCCATCACTAAGGGACAGGAGTTGGGGGAGCAGTACTTC.

The DNA of the CDR3 is TGTGCCAGCAGCTTAGGTGGTATTGGGGGAATGAATGAGCAGTTCTTC. Translating it yields CASSLGGIGGMNEQFF. The chain carries TRBV7-3 and TRBJ2-1; D may correspond to TRBD1 or TRBD2 (5 bases each). This CDR3 comprises 16 residues. Trimming cost V 2 bases and J 7 bases, with 18 bases left between them. Germline loops: CDR1 SGHTA, CDR2 FQGTGA. The full variable domain, completed using reference TRBV7-3 and TRBJ2-1, is GAGVSQTPSNKVTEKGKYVELRCDPISGHTALYWYRQSLGQGPEFLIYFQGTGAADDSGLPNDRFFAVRPEGSVSTLKIQRTERGDSAVYLCASSLGGIGGMNEQFFGPGTRLTVL.

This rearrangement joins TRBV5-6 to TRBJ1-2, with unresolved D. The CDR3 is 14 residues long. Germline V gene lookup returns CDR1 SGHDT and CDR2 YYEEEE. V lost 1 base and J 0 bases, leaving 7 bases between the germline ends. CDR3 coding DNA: TGTGCCAGCAGCTTGCGGGGAACTAACTATGGCTACACCTTC. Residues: CASSLRGTNYGYTF.

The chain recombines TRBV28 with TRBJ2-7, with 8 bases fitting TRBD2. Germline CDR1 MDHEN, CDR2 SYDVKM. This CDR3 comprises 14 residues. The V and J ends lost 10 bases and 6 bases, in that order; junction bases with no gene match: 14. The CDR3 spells CATHGGDLLREQYF. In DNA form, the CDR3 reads TGTGCCACCCACGGGGGGGACCTCCTACGCGAGCAGTACTTC.

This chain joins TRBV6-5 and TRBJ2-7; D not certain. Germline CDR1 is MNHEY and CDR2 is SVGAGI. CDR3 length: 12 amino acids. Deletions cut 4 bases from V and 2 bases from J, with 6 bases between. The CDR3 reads CASSWSTYEQYF. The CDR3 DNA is TGTGCCAGCAGTTGGTCGACCTACGAGCAGTACTTC.

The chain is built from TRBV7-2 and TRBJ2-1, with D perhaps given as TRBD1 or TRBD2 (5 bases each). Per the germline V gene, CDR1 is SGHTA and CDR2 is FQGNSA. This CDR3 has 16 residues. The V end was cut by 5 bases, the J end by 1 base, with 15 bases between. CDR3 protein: CASSDRGRASYNEQFF. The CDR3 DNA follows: TGTGCCAGCAGCGACCGGGGCAGGGCATCCTACAATGAGCAGTTCTTC.